A selection of T cell receptor beta chains follows, all from one sample in a study of blood T cell repertoires in COVID-19. Sequenced by immunoSEQ multiplex PCR; TCRdb stores in-frame clones only, minus some. This table has 40,000 to 55,000 clones, approximately 84% appearing once. The source material was peripheral blood. The receptors derive from a middle-aged man with active COVID-19. Each CDR3 is given with its conserved first and last residue. A D gene is named only where the DNA matches it firmly. Clone size, where shown, is once, few, many, or a class for clones that have expanded.

J gene,CDR3 length,V gene,D gene,clone size,CDR3 DNA,CDR3 protein
TRBJ2-2,15,TRBV5-4,.,.,TGTGCCAGCAGCTCACGTCAGGGGGGATCAGGGGAGCTGTTTTTT,CASSSRQGGSGELFF
TRBJ1-5,15,TRBV19,.,.,TGTGCCAGTAGTACGGGTCGGGGGGGCAATCAGCCCCAGCATTTT,CASSTGRGGNQPQHF
TRBJ2-7,15,TRBV9,TRBD1,.,TGTGCCAGCAGCGTAAGTACAGGGGAATACTACGAGCAGTACTTC,CASSVSTGEYYEQYF
TRBJ2-7,14,TRBV18,TRBD1,once,TGTGCCAGCTCACCAAGACAGGGGGTCTACGAGCAGTACTTC,CASSPRQGVYEQYF
TRBJ2-1,15,TRBV24-1,TRBD2,.,TGTGCCACCAGTGACCTAGCGGGGGGGCAAATTCAGCAGTTCTTC,CATSDLAGGQIQQFF
TRBJ2-5,17,TRBV12-1,.,.,TGTGCCAGCAGCTTCTTCGTAATTCGGGGGAGCGATGAGACCCAGTACTTC,CASSFFVIRGSDETQYF
TRBJ2-5,17,TRBV7-2,TRBD2,.,TGTGCCAGCAGCTTAGGGGGGAGCGGGAAGGCAGGGGAGACCCAGTACTTC,CASSLGGSGKAGETQYF
TRBJ1-3,14,TRBV19,TRBD1,.,TGTGCCAGTGGACAGGCCCCATTTGGAAACACCATATATTTT,CASGQAPFGNTIYF
TRBJ1-4,18,TRBV6-4,TRBD1,.,TGTGCCAGCAGTGACTCGAAGGGACAGGGGGAGGGTAATGAAAAACTGTTTTTT,CASSDSKGQGEGNEKLFF
TRBJ2-2,15,TRBV6-5,.,.,TGTGCCAGCAGCTGGAGGGGAACGAGCACCGGGGAGCTGTTTTTT,CASSWRGTSTGELFF
TRBJ2-7,15,TRBV5-1,.,.,TGCGCCAGCAGCTTGGGGGTAGCAGGGTCCTACGAGCAGTACTTC,CASSLGVAGSYEQYF
TRBJ2-5,16,TRBV9,TRBD2,.,TGTGCCAGCAGCCGCCACAGCGGGGGGATTTCGGAGACCCAGTACTTC,CASSRHSGGISETQYF
TRBJ2-5,15,TRBV5-1,.,.,TGCGCCAGCAGCTTGGTTAGCGAGTACCAAGAGACCCAGTACTTC,CASSLVSEYQETQYF
TRBJ2-3,15,TRBV2,.,.,TGTGCCAGCAGTGAGGTGGCGGGGATCACAGATACGCAGTATTTT,CASSEVAGITDTQYF
TRBJ2-3,17,TRBV19,TRBD2,.,TGTGCCAGTAGCCGGCTAGGGACTAGCGGGGTCACAGATACGCAGTATTTT,CASSRLGTSGVTDTQYF
TRBJ1-1,15,TRBV15,TRBD1,.,TGTGCCACCAGCAGAGGACAGGGGGCGGACACTGAAGCTTTCTTT,CATSRGQGADTEAFF
TRBJ2-7,16,TRBV5-6,.,.,TGTGCCAGCAGCTTGGAGGACAGCAGGCACTCCTACGAGCAGTACTTC,CASSLEDSRHSYEQYF
TRBJ2-2,13,TRBV6-5,.,.,TGTGCCAGCAGGCGGGACAGTTATGGGGAGCTGTTTTTT,CASRRDSYGELFF
TRBJ2-7,17,TRBV5-1,TRBD2,.,TGCGCCAGCAGCTTGGCTGCTAGCGGGGGCCTCTTTTACGAGCAGTACTTC,CASSLAASGGLFYEQYF
TRBJ1-5,16,TRBV19,TRBD1,.,TGTGCCAGTAGTATTTCTGGGACAGGGGGCCTCCAGCCCCAGCATTTT,CASSISGTGGLQPQHF
TRBJ2-7,13,TRBV27,.,.,TGTGCCAGCAGTTTCGGGGAATCCTACGAGCAGTACTTC,CASSFGESYEQYF
TRBJ2-1,16,TRBV4-3,TRBD2,.,TGCGCCAGCAGCCAACAACTAGCGGCCTCCTACAATGAGCAGTTCTTC,CASSQQLAASYNEQFF
TRBJ2-1,13,TRBV11-3,.,.,TGTGCCAGCAGCTTAGGAGGGATAGATGAGCAGTTCTTC,CASSLGGIDEQFF
TRBJ2-3,16,TRBV5-1,TRBD2,.,TGCGCCAGCAGCTTGGGCAGCGGGGGCGGCACAGATACGCAGTATTTT,CASSLGSGGGTDTQYF
TRBJ2-6,15,TRBV3-1/TRBV3-2,.,.,TGTGCCAGCTCCCCGCAGGCCTCTGGGGCCAACGTCCTGACTTTC,CASSPQASGANVLTF
TRBJ1-3,14,TRBV5-1,TRBD1,.,TGCGCCACCTCACCGACAGGGACGGGAAACACCATATATTTT,CATSPTGTGNTIYF
TRBJ2-3,14,TRBV5-1,TRBD1,.,TGCGCCAGCAGCGCAGGGGGCCCCGTAGATACGCAGTATTTT,CASSAGGPVDTQYF
TRBJ2-5,15,TRBV19,TRBD1,.,TGTGCCAGTGGTCCATCCGGGACAGGGGCAGAGACCCAGTACTTC,CASGPSGTGAETQYF
TRBJ2-7,16,TRBV5-1,TRBD2,.,TGCGCCAGCAGCCCCGGGGGTAGCGGGGTGCCCTACGAGCAGTACTTC,CASSPGGSGVPYEQYF
TRBJ1-2,12,TRBV29-1,.,.,TGCAGCGGAGGGGGAGGGACCTATGGCTACACCTTC,CSGGGGTYGYTF
TRBJ2-1,15,TRBV24-1,TRBD2,.,TGTGCCACCAGTGACGAGCGGGGGGGGCCAGGTGAGCAGTTCTTC,CATSDERGGPGEQFF
TRBJ2-5,15,TRBV7-8,TRBD2,.,TGTGCCAGCAGCCCACCGACTAGCGGGGTAGAGACCCAGTACTTC,CASSPPTSGVETQYF
TRBJ1-2,15,TRBV6-5,.,.,TGTGCCAGCCGAGGGCCCCCACAGGGAAACTATGGCTACACCTTC,CASRGPPQGNYGYTF
TRBJ2-5,15,TRBV9,.,.,TGTGCCAGCAGCGTTTCTGGGGCTATCCAAGAGACCCAGTACTTC,CASSVSGAIQETQYF
TRBJ2-6,16,TRBV7-6,.,.,TGTGCCAGCAGTTCCTCGGAGGGGACCGGGGCCAACGTCCTGACTTTC,CASSSSEGTGANVLTF
TRBJ1-6,16,TRBV6-2/TRBV6-3,.,.,TGTGCCAGCAGTTACTCTCGCGGGACCCTTGATTCACCCCTCCACTTT,CASSYSRGTLDSPLHF
TRBJ2-1,15,TRBV7-2,TRBD2,.,TGTGCCAGCAGCTCCCCCTCCGGCGGGGGGCGCGAGCAGTTCTTC,CASSSPSGGGREQFF
TRBJ1-1,14,TRBV5-1,.,.,TGCGCCAGCAGCTTGAGAGGCCCGAACACTGAAGCTTTCTTT,CASSLRGPNTEAFF
TRBJ1-1,15,TRBV7-8,.,.,TGTGCCAGCAGCTTAGAGGACAGCCTTAACACTGAAGCTTTCTTT,CASSLEDSLNTEAFF
TRBJ2-1,16,TRBV4-1,.,.,TGCGCCAGCAGCCAAAAGTCCTCCGGGGGTTACAATGAGCAGTTCTTC,CASSQKSSGGYNEQFF
TRBJ1-2,12,TRBV2,.,.,TGTGCCAGCAGTGAAGAGGGGAATGGCTACACCTTC,CASSEEGNGYTF
TRBJ2-3,13,TRBV19,TRBD2,.,TGTGCCAGTAGTATGGGGGGGACAGATACGCAGTATTTT,CASSMGGTDTQYF
TRBJ2-1,12,TRBV2,.,.,TGTGCCAGCAGTGGCGGGGGCCAGAAGCAGTTCTTC,CASSGGGQKQFF
TRBJ2-2,14,TRBV6-5,.,.,TGTGCCAGCAGACGGGGTCATCCAACCGGGGAGCTGTTTTTT,CASRRGHPTGELFF
TRBJ1-4,15,TRBV19,TRBD1,.,TGTGCCAGTAGTTCACCGGGACAGCCTAATGAAAAACTGTTTTTT,CASSSPGQPNEKLFF
TRBJ2-7,14,TRBV28,TRBD2,.,TGTGCCAGCAGACCAACTAGCGGATCCTACGAGCAGTACTTC,CASRPTSGSYEQYF
TRBJ1-1,15,TRBV5-8,.,.,TGTGCCAGCAGCCCTGGAATATCGGGGAACACTGAAGCTTTCTTT,CASSPGISGNTEAFF
TRBJ2-1,15,TRBV5-1,.,few,TGCGCCAGCAGGCCTGGGATGGTAGCGTACAATGAGCAGTTCTTC,CASRPGMVAYNEQFF
TRBJ1-2,13,TRBV19,TRBD1,.,TGTGCCAGTAGCCCCGGGACAGTCTATGGCTACACCTTC,CASSPGTVYGYTF
TRBJ2-5,15,TRBV9,TRBD2,.,TGTGCCAGCAGCGTAGATGCGGGGGGCAAAGAGACCCAGTACTTC,CASSVDAGGKETQYF
TRBJ1-3,15,TRBV7-6,TRBD1,.,TGTGCCAGCAGCTCCGGACAGGGATCCGGAAACACCATATATTTT,CASSSGQGSGNTIYF
TRBJ1-2,15,TRBV6-5,.,.,TGTGCCAGCACTAGAGCAGGGCTCATTAACTATGGCTACACCTTC,CASTRAGLINYGYTF
TRBJ1-2,15,TRBV7-8,.,.,TGTGCCAGCAGCTTATTGGGGCAACTAAACTATGGCTACACCTTC,CASSLLGQLNYGYTF
TRBJ1-5,15,TRBV28,TRBD1,.,TGTGCCAGCAGTTCCCCGGGACAGGGGCTGGAGCCCCAGCATTTT,CASSSPGQGLEPQHF
TRBJ2-5,15,TRBV27,.,.,TGTGCCAGCAGTTCTCTAGGACCGCCAGGGGAGACCCAGTACTTC,CASSSLGPPGETQYF
TRBJ2-2,18,TRBV21-1,.,.,TGTGCCAGCAGCTCCCTGGGGCTAGCGGGGGGCACCGTGGGGGAGCTGTTTTTT,CASSSLGLAGGTVGELFF
TRBJ1-1,14,TRBV4-2,.,.,TGTGCCAGCAGCCACAGGGGACTGAACACTGAAGCTTTCTTT,CASSHRGLNTEAFF
TRBJ1-4,15,TRBV13,.,.,TGTGCCAGCAGCAAACAGGGCTGGACTAATGAAAAACTGTTTTTT,CASSKQGWTNEKLFF
TRBJ1-3,14,TRBV19,.,.,TGTGCCAGTAGTATATGGGCTTCTGGAAACACCATATATTTT,CASSIWASGNTIYF